This passage covers 20 T cell receptor beta chains from one sample sequenced in a study of cytomegalovirus exposure and HLA in healthy donors. The study ran its PCR with 60 Vbeta and 13 Jbeta primers. The repertoire was sequenced with immunoSEQ multiplex PCR; TCRdb's copy has only in-frame clones and lacks some. The sample has over 150,000 clones; about 84% are singletons. The sequenced sample was PBMCs. The receptors here all came from a woman between 40 and 50 years old in good health and CMV-seropositive.

This chain uses TRBV19 with TRBJ1-2; D gene ambiguous. The CDR3 is 13 amino acids. Germline CDR1 is LNHDA and CDR2 is SQIVND (reference sequence). V was cut by 0 bases and J by 4 bases, with 6 bases left in between. This CDR3 reads CASSIDGGYGYTF. Written as DNA, the CDR3 is TGTGCCAGTAGTATAGATGGCGGCTATGGCTACACCTTC.

V is TRBV7-8 and J is TRBJ2-2, with unresolved D. CDR1 and CDR2 from the germline V gene are SGHVS and FQNEAQ. V was pared by 1 base and J by 7 bases, with 7 bases between. The CDR3 runs 13 residues. The CDR3 coding sequence is TGTGCCAGCAGCTTAGGGGCGATCGGGGAGCTGTTTTTT. Protein: CASSLGAIGELFF.

This sequence joins TRBV4-2 and TRBJ2-7, with 14 bases identical to TRBD2. Germline lookup yields CDR1 LGHNA and CDR2 YNFKEQ. The CDR3 loop spans 18 amino acids. Trimming removed 0 bases from V and 1 base from J; junction bases left unmatched: 5. The CDR3 is CASSQDQGTSGSSYEQYF. The CDR3 DNA reads TGTGCCAGCAGCCAAGATCAGGGGACTAGCGGGAGTTCCTACGAGCAGTACTTC.

The rearrangement joins TRBV28 to TRBJ2-7; 11 bases map to TRBD1. CDR1 MDHEN and CDR2 SYDVKM come from the germline V gene. The V and J ends lost 6 bases and 6 bases, in that order; junction bases with no gene match: 4. This CDR3 contains 13 residues. CDR3 region: CASSWDRGSEQYF. The CDR3 coding sequence is TGTGCCAGCAGCTGGGACAGGGGGAGCGAGCAGTACTTC.

The J gene is TRBJ2-7, the V gene TRBV2; D might be TRBD1 (5 bases). Trimming took off 7 bases at V and 1 base at J, with 11 bases between the two ends. The CDR3 runs 13 residues. The germline V gene encodes CDR1 SNHLY and CDR2 FYNNEI. This CDR3 reads CASKKRQSYEQYF. CDR3 bases: TGTGCCAGCAAAAAACGACAGTCCTACGAGCAGTACTTC.

The chain employs TRBV29-1 and TRBJ2-1; D is ambiguous. V lost 5 bases and J 0 bases, leaving 8 bases between the germline ends. The CDR3 totals 13 residues. Germline lookup yields CDR1 SQVTM and CDR2 ANQGSEA. CDR3 in amino acids: CSVRRSSYNEQFF. CDR3 coding DNA: TGCAGCGTTCGTCGGAGCTCCTACAATGAGCAGTTCTTC.

This chain links TRBV4-1 with TRBJ2-4; TRBD2 aligns across 8 bases. With V trimmed by 4 bases and J by 4 bases, 9 bases remained unmatched. Germline V gives CDR1 MGHRA, CDR2 YSYEKL. This CDR3 contains 16 residues. The CDR3 bases are TGCGCCAGCAGCCCCACGGGCGGGGGGCAGAAAAACATTCAGTACTTC. This encodes CASSPTGGGQKNIQYF.

This chain connects TRBV12-5 to TRBJ1-4, with D maybe TRBD1 (5 bases). Germline V lookup: CDR1 LGHNT, CDR2 FRNRAP. The CDR3 is 15 amino acids. Trimming took 3 bases from V and 7 from J, leaving 15 bases between them. CDR3 DNA sequence: TGTGCTAGTGGTTTTAGTGGGGGGTTTTCTGAAAAACTGTTTTTT. It codes for CASGFSGGFSEKLFF.

The chain links TRBV28 to TRBJ2-1; TRBD2 is a possible D gene (7 bases). V lost 11 bases and J lost 3, with 17 bases in between. Germline CDR1 is MDHEN and CDR2 is SYDVKM. The CDR3 length is 14 residues. The CDR3 reads CASARGGLYNEQFF. CDR3 coding DNA: TGTGCCTCCGCTAGGGGGGGCCTCTACAATGAGCAGTTCTTC.

V usage is TRBV2 and J usage is TRBJ2-1; D remains unclear. Germline V CDR1 and CDR2: SNHLY, FYNNEI. The CDR3 length is 12 residues. The V end was cut by 6 bases, the J end by 8 bases, with 11 bases between. The CDR3 DNA reads TGTGCCAGCAGGCCATCGGGTTATGAGCAGTTCTTC. This sequence encodes CASRPSGYEQFF.

CDR3 in DNA: TGTGCCAGCAGTCGGAGATTAAACAATCAGCCCCAGCATTTT. Translated, it gives CASSRRLNNQPQHF. The chain joins TRBV28 to TRBJ1-5; D unresolved. Germline loops: CDR1 MDHEN, CDR2 SYDVKM. This CDR3 is 14 amino acids long. Trimming shortened V by 5 bases and J by 3 bases, and 11 bases separated the two germline ends.

This chain connects TRBV7-9 to TRBJ1-2; tentative D call: TRBD1 (5 bases). The CDR3 consists of 13 residues. Trimming took off 1 base at V and 2 bases at J, with 5 bases between the two ends. Germline-derived CDR1 and CDR2 are SEHNR and FQNEAQ (reference sequence). CDR3 sequence (DNA): TGTGCCAGCAGCTTAGGACAGAACTATGGCTACACCTTC. Its protein is CASSLGQNYGYTF.

The chain couples TRBV13 to TRBJ1-2, with D perhaps matching TRBD1 (6 bases). The V and J ends lost 4 bases and 5 bases respectively, with 8 bases between them. Germline CDR1 and CDR2: PRHDT and FYEKMQ (reference sequence). This CDR3 region has 12 residues. The CDR3 sequence: CASSSGQYGYTF. As DNA, the CDR3 is TGTGCCAGCAGCTCCGGACAGTATGGCTACACCTTC.

This chain connects TRBV30 to TRBJ2-7, with D unclear. From germline, CDR1 is GTSNPN and CDR2 SVGIG (reference sequence). The CDR3 is made up of 15 amino acids. The ends were cut back, 0 bases at V and 4 bases at J, with 16 bases in the middle. This CDR3 is CAWSVLPTRMYEQYF. CDR3 DNA sequence: TGTGCCTGGAGTGTACTCCCCACGAGGATGTACGAGCAGTACTTC.

The V and J genes are TRBV9 and TRBJ1-5; D gene ambiguous. With 0 bases removed from V and 0 bases from J, the gap between germline ends came to 4 bases. CDR1 and CDR2 (germline): SGDLS, YYNGEE. There are 14 residues in the CDR3. CDR3 nucleotide sequence: TGTGCCAGCAGCGTAGATTATAGCAATCAGCCCCAGCATTTT. Protein: CASSVDYSNQPQHF.

This sequence joins TRBV30 and TRBJ2-3, with a possible D match to TRBD2 (5 bases). The CDR3 covers 15 residues. CDR1 and CDR2 (germline): GTSNPN, SVGIG (reference sequence). V was shortened by 3 bases and J by 0 bases, with 13 bases between the two germline ends. The CDR3 bases are TGTGCCTGGAGCTCGGATGGCGGGAGCACAGATACGCAGTATTTT. It codes for CAWSSDGGSTDTQYF.

This clone showed up just once. This chain's CDR3 is CASSSPGNSGNTIYF. CDR3 sequence (DNA): TGTGCCAGCAGCTCTCCGGGAAACTCTGGAAACACCATATATTTT. The V call is TRBV11-3, the J call TRBJ1-3; D is ambiguous. This CDR3 has 15 residues. Trimming took 4 bases from V and 0 from J, leaving 10 bases between them. The V gene's germline CDR1 is SGHNT and CDR2 YENEEA.

The count of this clone is one. This chain connects TRBV6-6 to TRBJ2-3; a weak D match, TRBD2 (5 bases). V lost 0 bases to trimming and J lost 2 bases, with 12 bases between them. The CDR3 sequence is 16 residues long. Germline assignment: CDR1 MNHNY and CDR2 SVGAGI (reference sequence). In nucleotides, the CDR3 is TGTGCCAGCAGTTACTCGGACTCTACTCCCACAGATACGCAGTATTTT. It encodes CASSYSDSTPTDTQYF.

The CDR3 nucleotides are TGCAGCGTTGATCAACAGGGGGCTGGTGAGCAGTACTTC. Encoded protein: CSVDQQGAGEQYF. The chain joins TRBV29-1 to TRBJ2-7; TRBD1 matches 9 bases. This CDR3 comprises 13 residues. The V and J ends lost 3 bases and 7 bases, in that order; junction bases with no gene match: 7. Germline V gene lookup returns CDR1 SQVTM and CDR2 ANQGSEA.

The genes are TRBV5-4 and TRBJ2-2; no clear D. Germline V gives CDR1 SGHNT, CDR2 YYREEE (reference sequence). This CDR3 region has 12 residues. V was shortened by 1 base and J by 7 bases, with 5 bases between the two germline ends. The CDR3 region is CASSLINGELFF. CDR3 nucleotides: TGTGCCAGCAGCTTGATTAACGGGGAGCTGTTTTTT.